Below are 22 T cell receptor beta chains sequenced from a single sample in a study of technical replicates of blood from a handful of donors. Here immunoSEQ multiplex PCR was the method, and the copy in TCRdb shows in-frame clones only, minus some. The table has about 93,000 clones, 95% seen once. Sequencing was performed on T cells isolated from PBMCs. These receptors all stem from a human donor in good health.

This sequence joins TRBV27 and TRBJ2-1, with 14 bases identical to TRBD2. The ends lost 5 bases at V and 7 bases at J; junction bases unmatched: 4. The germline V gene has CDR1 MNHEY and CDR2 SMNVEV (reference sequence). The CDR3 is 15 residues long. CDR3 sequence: CASSLTSGGANEQFF. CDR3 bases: TGTGCCAGCAGTCTGACTAGCGGGGGGGCGAATGAGCAGTTCTTC.

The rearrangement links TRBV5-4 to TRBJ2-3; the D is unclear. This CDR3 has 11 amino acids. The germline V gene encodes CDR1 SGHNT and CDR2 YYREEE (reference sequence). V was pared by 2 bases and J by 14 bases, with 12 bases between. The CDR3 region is CASSFYWLAYF. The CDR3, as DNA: TGTGCCAGCAGCTTTTATTGGTTGGCGTATTTT.

The CDR3 coding sequence is TGTGCCAGCAGCCCTTTAAAGACACCCTACAATGAGCAGTTCTTC. Its translation: CASSPLKTPYNEQFF. The chain links TRBV6-5 to TRBJ2-1; no reliable D call. Germline CDR1 and CDR2: MNHEY and SVGAGI. V lost 6 bases, J lost 2 bases, and 14 bases lay in between. The CDR3 extends over 15 amino acids.

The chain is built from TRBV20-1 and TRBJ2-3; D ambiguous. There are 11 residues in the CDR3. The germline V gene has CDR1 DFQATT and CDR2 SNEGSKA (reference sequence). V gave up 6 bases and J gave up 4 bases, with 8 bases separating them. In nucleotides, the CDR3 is TGCAGTGCCCCCTCGGCAGATACGCAGTATTTT. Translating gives CSAPSADTQYF.

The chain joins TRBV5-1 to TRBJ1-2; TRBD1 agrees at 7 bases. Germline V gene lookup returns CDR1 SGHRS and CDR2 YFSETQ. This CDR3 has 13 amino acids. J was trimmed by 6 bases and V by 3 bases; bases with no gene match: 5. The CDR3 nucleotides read TGCGCCAGCAGCTGGACAGGTGGGGATGGCTACACCTTC. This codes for CASSWTGGDGYTF.

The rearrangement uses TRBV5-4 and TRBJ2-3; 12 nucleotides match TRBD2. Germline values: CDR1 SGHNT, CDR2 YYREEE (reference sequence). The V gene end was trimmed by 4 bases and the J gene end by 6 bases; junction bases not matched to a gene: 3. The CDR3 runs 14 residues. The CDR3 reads CASSRTSGVDTQYF. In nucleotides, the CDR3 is TGTGCCAGCAGCCGGACTAGCGGGGTGGATACGCAGTATTTT.

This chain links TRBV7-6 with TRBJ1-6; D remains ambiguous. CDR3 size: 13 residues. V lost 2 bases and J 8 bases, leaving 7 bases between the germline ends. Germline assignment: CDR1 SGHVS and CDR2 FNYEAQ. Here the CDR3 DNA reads TGTGCCAGCAGCTTATCCGGGGATTCACCCCTCCACTTT. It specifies CASSLSGDSPLHF.

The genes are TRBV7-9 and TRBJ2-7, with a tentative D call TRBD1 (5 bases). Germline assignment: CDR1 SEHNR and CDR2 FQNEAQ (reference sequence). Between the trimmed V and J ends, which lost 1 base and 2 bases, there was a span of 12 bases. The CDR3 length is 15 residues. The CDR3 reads CASSLGTIRTYEQYF. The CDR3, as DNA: TGTGCCAGCAGCTTAGGGACAATCCGTACCTACGAGCAGTACTTC.

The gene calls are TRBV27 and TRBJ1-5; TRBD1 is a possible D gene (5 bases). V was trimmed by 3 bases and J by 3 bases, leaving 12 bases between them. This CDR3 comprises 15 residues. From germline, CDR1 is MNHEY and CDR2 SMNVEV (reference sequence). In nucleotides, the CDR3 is TGTGCCAGCAGTTTGGGGCGACCGAACAATCAGCCCCAGCATTTT. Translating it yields CASSLGRPNNQPQHF.

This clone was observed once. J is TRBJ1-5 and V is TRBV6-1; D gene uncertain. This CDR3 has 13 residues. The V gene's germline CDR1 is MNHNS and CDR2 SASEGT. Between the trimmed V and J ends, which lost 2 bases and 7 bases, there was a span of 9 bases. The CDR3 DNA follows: TGTGCCAGCAGTGAATACGGTTGGCAGCCCCAGCATTTT. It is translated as CASSEYGWQPQHF.

CDR3 in amino acids: CSAVREGQYF. CDR3 sequence (DNA): TGCAGTGCGGTGAGGGAAGGGCAGTACTTC. The chain has TRBV20-1 and TRBJ2-7, with a weak D call TRBD2 (5 bases). The CDR3 is 10 residues long. The V end was cut by 6 bases, the J end by 9 bases, with 12 bases between. Germline assignment: CDR1 DFQATT and CDR2 SNEGSKA (reference sequence).

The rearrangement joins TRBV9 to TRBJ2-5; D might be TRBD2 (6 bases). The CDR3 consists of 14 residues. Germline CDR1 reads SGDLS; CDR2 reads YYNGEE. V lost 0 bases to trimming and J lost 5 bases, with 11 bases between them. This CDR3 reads CASSVAGVRETQYF. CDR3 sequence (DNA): TGTGCCAGCAGCGTAGCGGGGGTCCGGGAGACCCAGTACTTC.

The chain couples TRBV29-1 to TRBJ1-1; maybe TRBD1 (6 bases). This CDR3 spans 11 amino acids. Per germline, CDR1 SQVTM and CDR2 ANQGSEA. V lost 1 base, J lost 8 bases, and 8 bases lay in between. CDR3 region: CSVEADREAFF. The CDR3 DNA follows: TGCAGCGTTGAAGCGGACAGAGAAGCTTTCTTT.

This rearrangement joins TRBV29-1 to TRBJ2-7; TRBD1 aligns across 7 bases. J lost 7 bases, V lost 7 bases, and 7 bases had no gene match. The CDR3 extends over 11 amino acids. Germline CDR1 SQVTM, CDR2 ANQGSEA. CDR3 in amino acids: CSAEDRREQYF. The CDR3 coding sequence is TGCAGCGCCGAGGACAGGAGGGAGCAGTACTTC.

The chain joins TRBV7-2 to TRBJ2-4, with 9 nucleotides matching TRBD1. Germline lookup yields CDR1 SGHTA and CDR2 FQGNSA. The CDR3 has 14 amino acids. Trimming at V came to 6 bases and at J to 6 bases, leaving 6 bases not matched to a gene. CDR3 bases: TGTGCCAGCAGTTTACCGGACAGGGGAAACATTCAGTACTTC. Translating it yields CASSLPDRGNIQYF.

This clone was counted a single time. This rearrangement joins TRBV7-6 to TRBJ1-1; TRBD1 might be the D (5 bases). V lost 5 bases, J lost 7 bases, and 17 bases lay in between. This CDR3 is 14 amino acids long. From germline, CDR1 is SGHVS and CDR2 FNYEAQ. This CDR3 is CASSRGDSDIEAFF. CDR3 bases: TGTGCCAGCAGCCGCGGAGACAGTGATATTGAAGCTTTCTTT.

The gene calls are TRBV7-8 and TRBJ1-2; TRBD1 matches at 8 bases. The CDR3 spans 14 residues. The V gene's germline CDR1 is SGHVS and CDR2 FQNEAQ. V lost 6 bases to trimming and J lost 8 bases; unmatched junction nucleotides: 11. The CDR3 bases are TGTGCCAGCAGACCCCGACAGGGGCCACGAGGCTACACCTTC. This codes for CASRPRQGPRGYTF.

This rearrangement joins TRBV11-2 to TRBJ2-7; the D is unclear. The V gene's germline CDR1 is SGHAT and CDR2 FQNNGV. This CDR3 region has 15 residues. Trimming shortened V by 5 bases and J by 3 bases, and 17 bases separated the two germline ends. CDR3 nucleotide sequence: TGTGCCAGCAGCCAGGCTCAAGGTTCTTACTACGAGCAGTACTTC. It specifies CASSQAQGSYYEQYF.

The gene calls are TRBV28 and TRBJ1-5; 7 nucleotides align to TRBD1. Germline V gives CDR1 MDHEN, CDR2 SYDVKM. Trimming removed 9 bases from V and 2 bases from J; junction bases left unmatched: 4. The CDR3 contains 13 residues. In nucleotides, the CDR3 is TGTGCCAGTGACAGGGATCGCAATCAGCCCCAGCATTTT. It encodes CASDRDRNQPQHF.

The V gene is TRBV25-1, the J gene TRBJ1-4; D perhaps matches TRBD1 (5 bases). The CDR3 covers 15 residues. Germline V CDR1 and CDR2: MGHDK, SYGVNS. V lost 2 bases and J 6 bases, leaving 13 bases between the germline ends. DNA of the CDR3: TGTGCCAGCAGTGAACAACGGGTAGGGGATGAAAAACTGTTTTTT. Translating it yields CASSEQRVGDEKLFF.

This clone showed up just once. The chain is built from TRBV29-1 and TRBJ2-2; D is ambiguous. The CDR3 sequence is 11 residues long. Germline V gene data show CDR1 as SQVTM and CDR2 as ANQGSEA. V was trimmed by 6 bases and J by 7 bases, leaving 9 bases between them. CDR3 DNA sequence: TGCAGCGTAGGTCGGGTCGGGGAGCTGTTTTTT. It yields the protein CSVGRVGELFF.

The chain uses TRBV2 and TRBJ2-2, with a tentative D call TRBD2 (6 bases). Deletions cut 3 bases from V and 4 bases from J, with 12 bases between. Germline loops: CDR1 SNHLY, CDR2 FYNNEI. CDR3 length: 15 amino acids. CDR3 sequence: CASSETRTVTGELFF. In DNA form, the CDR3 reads TGTGCCAGCAGTGAGACTAGGACGGTCACCGGGGAGCTGTTTTTT.